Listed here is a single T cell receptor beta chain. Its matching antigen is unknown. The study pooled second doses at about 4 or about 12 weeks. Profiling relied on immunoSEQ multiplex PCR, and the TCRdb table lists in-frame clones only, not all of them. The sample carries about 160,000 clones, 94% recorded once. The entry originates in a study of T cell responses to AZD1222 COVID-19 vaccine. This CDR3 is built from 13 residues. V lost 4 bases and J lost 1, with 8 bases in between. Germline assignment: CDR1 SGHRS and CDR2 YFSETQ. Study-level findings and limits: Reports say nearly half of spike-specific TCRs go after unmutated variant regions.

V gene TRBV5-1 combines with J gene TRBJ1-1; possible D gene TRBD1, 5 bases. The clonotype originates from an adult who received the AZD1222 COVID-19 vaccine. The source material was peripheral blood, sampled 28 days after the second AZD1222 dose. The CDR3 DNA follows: TGCGCCAGCAGCCTCCAGGGGAACACTGAAGCTTTCTTT. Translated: CASSLQGNTEAFF. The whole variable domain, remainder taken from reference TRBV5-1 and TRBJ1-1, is KAGVTQTPRYLIKTRGQQVTLSCSPISGHRSVSWYQQTPGQGLQFLFEYFSETQRNKGNFPGRFSGRQFSNSRSEMNVSTLELGDSALYLCASSLQGNTEAFFGQGTRLTVV.